The 30 T cell receptor beta chains reported below all come from one sample, sequenced in a study of blood T cell repertoires in COVID-19. Repertoires were generated with immunoSEQ multiplex PCR, while TCRdb's copy carries only in-frame clones and drops some. Among 150,000 or so clones listed, approximately 82% were seen once. Input material: PBMCs or T cells enriched from blood (not recorded which). These receptors were collected from a woman in her 50s who had recovered from COVID-19.

The chain couples TRBV16 to TRBJ2-1; D ambiguous. The length of the CDR3 is 13 residues. V was pared by 3 bases and J by 5 bases, with 8 bases between. Germline assignment: CDR1 KGHSY and CDR2 FQNENV. In DNA, the CDR3 is TGTGCCAGCAGCCACCGAGGTAACAATGAGCAGTTCTTC. Encoded protein: CASSHRGNNEQFF.

The chain has TRBV5-1 and TRBJ1-3; a possible D gene is TRBD1 (5 bases). The germline CDR1 and CDR2 sequences are SGHRS and YFSETQ. The CDR3 is made up of 15 amino acids. Trimming removed 3 bases from V and 4 bases from J, with 14 bases in between. CDR3 residues: CASSYFQGSGNTIYF. The CDR3 DNA is TGCGCCAGCAGCTATTTTCAGGGTTCCGGAAACACCATATATTTT.

The chain employs TRBV24-1 and TRBJ1-5; D may be TRBD1 (6 bases). Trimming removed 7 bases from V and 2 bases from J, with 14 bases in between. Germline V gene sequence: CDR1 KGHDR, CDR2 SFDVKD. The CDR3 is made up of 15 amino acids. CDR3 sequence: CATSESGVGNQPQHF. CDR3 bases: TGTGCCACCAGCGAGTCAGGGGTGGGCAATCAGCCCCAGCATTTT.

The chain employs TRBV15 and TRBJ2-3; possible D gene TRBD2, 5 bases. Germline CDR1 LNHNV, CDR2 YYDKDF (reference sequence). V was shortened by 4 bases and J by 2 bases, with 13 bases between the two germline ends. CDR3 size: 15 residues. In DNA form, the CDR3 reads TGTGCCACCAGCACTGGACTTCAAATCACAGATACGCAGTATTTT. Encoded protein: CATSTGLQITDTQYF.

The chain recombines TRBV28 with TRBJ1-1; 9 nucleotides line up with TRBD1. Trimming removed 3 bases from V and 5 bases from J; junction bases left unmatched: 16. The germline gives CDR1 MDHEN, CDR2 SYDVKM. The CDR3 sequence is 18 residues long. The CDR3 DNA reads TGTGCCAGCAGTTTGCCACGGGACAGGGCCAGGGCAGAGACTGAAGCTTTCTTT. This gives the protein CASSLPRDRARAETEAFF.

The rearrangement uses TRBV7-9 and TRBJ1-1; D remains unclear. The V end lost 1 base, the J end lost 4 bases, and 13 bases lay between the germline ends. Germline CDR1 reads SEHNR; CDR2 reads FQNEAQ (reference sequence). CDR3 size: 15 residues. The CDR3 bases are TGTGCCAGCAGCTTAGAGACATTCATTGGCACTGAAGCTTTCTTT. Its translation: CASSLETFIGTEAFF.

Comments on this clone: The same CDR3 also results from other DNA sequences found in this sample. This rearrangement joins TRBV11-2 to TRBJ1-1; D is perhaps TRBD1 (6 bases). The CDR3 consists of 13 residues. Trimming cost V 5 bases and J 5 bases, with 12 bases left between them. Per the germline V gene, CDR1 is SGHAT and CDR2 is FQNNGV. The CDR3 DNA reads as TGTGCCAGCAGCCTCCAGGGGAGTACTGAAGCTTTCTTT. This gives the protein CASSLQGSTEAFF. Full variable domain (missing parts from reference TRBV11-2 and TRBJ1-1): EAGVAQSPRYKIIEKRQSVAFWCNPISGHATLYWYQQILGQGPKLLIQFQNNGVVDDSQLPKDRFSAERLKGVDSTLKIQPAKLEDSAVYLCASSLQGSTEAFFGQGTRLTVV.

This rearrangement joins TRBV3-1 (or the pseudogene TRBV3-2) to TRBJ1-5, with 7 bases that match TRBD1. Trimming took 4 bases from V and 4 from J; bases not matched to a gene: 10. This CDR3 spans 16 amino acids. Germline CDR1 reads LGHDT; CDR2 reads YNNKEL (reference sequence). The CDR3 is CASSPSGTAVNQPQHF. DNA of the CDR3: TGTGCCAGCAGCCCATCCGGGACAGCGGTAAATCAGCCCCAGCATTTT.

The genes are TRBV25-1 and TRBJ1-2; 11 bases are shared with TRBD1. This CDR3 comprises 17 residues. The V and J ends lost 3 bases and 6 bases, in that order; junction bases with no gene match: 12. Germline values: CDR1 MGHDK, CDR2 SYGVNS. CDR3 sequence reads: CASSEGGTGGASDGYTF. The CDR3 DNA reads TGTGCCAGCAGTGAGGGAGGGACAGGGGGGGCCAGCGATGGCTACACCTTC.

This clone was detected a few times. The chain has TRBV25-1 and TRBJ2-2; 7 nucleotides line up with TRBD2. Germline CDR1 reads MGHDK; CDR2 reads SYGVNS. The CDR3 is 17 residues long. The V segment lost 4 bases and the J segment 7 bases; nucleotides outside the gene matches: 15. CDR3 bases: TGTGCCAGCAGTGCCCCGATGGAGCGGGGAGCGAGCGGGGAGCTGTTTTTT. It translates to CASSAPMERGASGELFF.

The chain links TRBV27 to TRBJ1-6, with D possibly matching TRBD1 (5 bases). The CDR3 is 16 amino acids. With 4 bases removed from V and 10 bases from J, the gap between germline ends came to 20 bases. Germline V gene data show CDR1 as MNHEY and CDR2 as SMNVEV (reference sequence). CDR3 DNA: TGTGCCAGCAGTTCACACAGACAGTATGCTGTCTCACCCCTCCACTTT. Its translation is CASSSHRQYAVSPLHF.

The chain combines TRBV19 with TRBJ1-2; possibly TRBD1 for D (6 bases). Germline assignment: CDR1 LNHDA and CDR2 SQIVND (reference sequence). This CDR3 is built from 12 residues. Trimming stripped 7 bases from V and 6 bases from J, with 12 bases between. CDR3 in DNA: TGTGCCAGTAACCAAAACAGGGATGGCTACACCTTC. This gives the protein CASNQNRDGYTF.

The chain carries TRBV7-9 and TRBJ2-1, with 7 bases lining up with TRBD2. The germline V gene has CDR1 SEHNR and CDR2 FQNEAQ (reference sequence). Unmatched junction bases numbered 9, after V lost 7 bases and J lost 0 bases. The CDR3 runs to 16 residues. For the CDR3, the DNA is TGTGCCAGCACCAAAAGGGGCGGGAGCTCCTACAATGAGCAGTTCTTC. It codes for CASTKRGGSSYNEQFF.

This rearrangement joins TRBV30 to TRBJ2-6; possible D gene TRBD2, 5 bases. CDR1 is GTSNPN and CDR2 is SVGIG in the germline V gene (reference sequence). This CDR3 has 15 residues. V lost 7 bases, J lost 2 bases, and 15 bases lay in between. The CDR3 DNA sequence: TGTGCCTCTTTGAGGGTGGAAGCTGGGGCCAACGTCCTGACTTTC. This encodes CASLRVEAGANVLTF.

Here the CDR3 reads CASSFFGTPHTYTQYF. The CDR3 DNA is TGTGCCAGCAGCTTCTTCGGGACACCCCATACTTATACGCAGTATTTT. J is TRBJ2-3 and V is TRBV7-9, with a tentative D call TRBD1 (6 bases). The ends were cut back, 3 bases at V and 7 bases at J, with 20 bases in the middle. CDR1 and CDR2 from the germline V gene are SEHNR and FQNEAQ (reference sequence). The CDR3 totals 16 residues.

CDR3 in amino acids: CAISGDLSNQPQHF. CDR3 coding DNA: TGTGCCATCAGTGGGGACTTAAGCAATCAGCCCCAGCATTTT. The chain combines TRBV10-3 with TRBJ1-5; possible D gene TRBD1, 5 bases. This CDR3 is 14 amino acids long. Per the germline V gene, CDR1 is ENHRY and CDR2 is SYGVKD. Trimming took 4 bases from V and 1 from J, leaving 8 bases between them.

The chain uses TRBV3-1 (or the pseudogene TRBV3-2) and TRBJ1-3; TRBD1 agrees at 7 bases. The CDR3 contains 16 residues. Germline loops: CDR1 LGHDT, CDR2 YNNKEL (reference sequence). The V gene end was trimmed by 1 base and the J gene end by 1 base; junction bases not matched to a gene: 4. CDR3 protein: CASSQGTTGSGNTIYF. In DNA, the CDR3 is TGTGCCAGCAGCCAAGGCACGACAGGGTCTGGAAACACCATATATTTT.

This rearrangement joins TRBV5-6 to TRBJ2-5; D is unclear. V gave up 2 bases and J gave up 5 bases, with 4 bases separating them. Germline CDR1 is SGHDT and CDR2 is YYEEEE. The CDR3 consists of 11 residues. The CDR3 reads CASSFRETQYF. The CDR3 DNA sequence: TGTGCCAGCAGCTTTCGGGAGACCCAGTACTTC.

This clone was observed a handful of times. The chain combines TRBV2 with TRBJ1-2; 7 positions match TRBD1. The CDR3 is made up of 13 amino acids. Germline trimming cut 6 bases from V and 4 bases from J; bases unmatched to any gene: 5. CDR1 is SNHLY and CDR2 is FYNNEI in the germline V gene. CDR3 sequence reads: CASSGRQGYGYTF. CDR3 nucleotide sequence: TGTGCCAGCAGCGGCCGACAGGGCTATGGCTACACCTTC.

The chain links TRBV5-1 to TRBJ2-1; the D is unclear. The CDR3 is made up of 15 amino acids. V shed 4 bases and J shed 5 bases, with 16 bases lying between them. CDR1 and CDR2 from the germline V gene are SGHRS and YFSETQ. CDR3 region: CASSPERVRNNEQFF. DNA of the CDR3: TGCGCCAGCAGCCCGGAACGGGTTCGCAACAATGAGCAGTTCTTC.

This clone showed up many times. In DNA form, the CDR3 reads TGTGCCAGCAGTGAAGAAGCGGGGACCTACAATGAGCAGTTCTTC. Protein sequence: CASSEEAGTYNEQFF. The gene calls are TRBV6-4 and TRBJ2-1; 7 bases fit TRBD2. The CDR3 has 15 amino acids. CDR1 and CDR2 (germline): MRHNA, SNTAGT. J was trimmed by 2 bases and V by 3 bases; bases with no gene match: 4.

This chain joins TRBV19 and TRBJ2-1; 7 bases agree with TRBD1. Trimming cost V 8 bases and J 2 bases; bases outside gene matches: 9. The V gene's germline CDR1 is LNHDA and CDR2 SQIVND (reference sequence). CDR3 size: 15 residues. CDR3 residues: CASVKNRGPYNEQFF. CDR3 DNA sequence: TGTGCCAGTGTTAAAAACAGGGGTCCCTACAATGAGCAGTTCTTC.

Concerning this clone itself: A read error may account for a junction end that differs from germline. The V call is TRBV7-9, the J call TRBJ1-2; D call uncertain. This CDR3 is 10 amino acids long. Looked up from germline, CDR1 is SEHNR and CDR2 is FQNEAQ (reference sequence). CDR3 nucleotide sequence: TGTGCCAGCAGCCGTGAAGTCACCGAGTTC. This gives the protein CASSREVTEF.

The chain carries TRBV5-1 and TRBJ1-4; 9 nucleotides align to TRBD1. V gave up 5 bases and J gave up 8 bases; unmatched junction bases: 4. The germline CDR1 and CDR2 sequences are SGHRS and YFSETQ. The length of the CDR3 is 13 residues. As DNA, the CDR3 is TGCGCCAGCAGACAGGGGGCGCGCGAAAAACTGTTTTTT. It encodes CASRQGAREKLFF.

In this sample, this clone turned up once. The rearrangement joins TRBV4-1 to TRBJ2-2, with TRBD1 as a possible D gene (6 bases). V lost 2 bases to trimming and J lost 0 bases, with 7 bases between them. This CDR3 is built from 15 residues. Germline V gene data show CDR1 as MGHRA and CDR2 as YSYEKL. CDR3 loop: CASSQPGANTGELFF. The CDR3 DNA follows: TGCGCCAGCAGCCAACCAGGGGCGAACACCGGGGAGCTGTTTTTT.

A single count supports this clone. The chain joins TRBV19 to TRBJ1-5, with D maybe TRBD1 (6 bases). CDR3 length equals 16 residues. Germline V gene lookup returns CDR1 LNHDA and CDR2 SQIVND (reference sequence). V shed 0 bases and J shed 7 bases, with 16 bases lying between them. CDR3 loop: CASSIERGGDGQPQHF. Written as DNA, the CDR3 is TGTGCCAGTAGTATAGAGAGAGGGGGTGATGGACAGCCCCAGCATTTT.

This chain links TRBV9 with TRBJ1-2; TRBD1 matches at 8 bases. Trimming removed 4 bases from V and 6 bases from J; junction bases left unmatched: 11. The CDR3 consists of 15 residues. Germline values: CDR1 SGDLS, CDR2 YYNGEE. As DNA, the CDR3 is TGTGCCAGCAGCCCCCTCGACAGGGGAACGGATGGCTACACCTTC. This gives the protein CASSPLDRGTDGYTF. Complete variable domain (other parts from reference TRBV9 and TRBJ1-2): DSGVTQTPKHLITATGQRVTLRCSPRSGDLSVYWYQQSLDQGLQFLIQYYNGEERAKGNILERFSAQQFPDLHSELNLSSLELGDSALYFCASSPLDRGTDGYTFGSGTRLTVV.

The rearrangement joins TRBV18 to TRBJ2-1; 12 nucleotides agree with TRBD2. This CDR3 contains 18 residues. With V trimmed by 4 bases and J by 8 bases, 15 bases remained unmatched. Germline-derived CDR1 and CDR2 are KGHSH and LQKENI. CDR3 in DNA: TGTGCCAGCTCACAGGCGACTAGCGGGAGCCGGATCCTGGATGAGCAGTTCTTC. Protein: CASSQATSGSRILDEQFF.

This clone was counted between two and nine times. The V gene is TRBV5-1, the J gene TRBJ1-3, with 12 positions matching TRBD1. CDR1 is SGHRS and CDR2 is YFSETQ in the germline V gene. The CDR3 totals 14 residues. Losses at the gene ends were 4 bases for V and 8 bases for J; bases not matched to a gene: 4. CDR3 sequence reads: CASSTGQGADTIYF. The CDR3 bases are TGCGCCAGCAGCACGGGACAGGGGGCGGACACCATATATTTT.

The chain recombines TRBV11-3 with TRBJ2-5; 7 positions agree with TRBD1. Germline CDR1 reads SGHNT; CDR2 reads YENEEA. The CDR3 covers 14 residues. After removal of 4 bases from V and 0 bases from J, the junction contained 2 bases not matched to a gene. In nucleotides, the CDR3 is TGTGCCAGCAGCTCCGACAGGGACCAAGAGACCCAGTACTTC. Translation gives CASSSDRDQETQYF.